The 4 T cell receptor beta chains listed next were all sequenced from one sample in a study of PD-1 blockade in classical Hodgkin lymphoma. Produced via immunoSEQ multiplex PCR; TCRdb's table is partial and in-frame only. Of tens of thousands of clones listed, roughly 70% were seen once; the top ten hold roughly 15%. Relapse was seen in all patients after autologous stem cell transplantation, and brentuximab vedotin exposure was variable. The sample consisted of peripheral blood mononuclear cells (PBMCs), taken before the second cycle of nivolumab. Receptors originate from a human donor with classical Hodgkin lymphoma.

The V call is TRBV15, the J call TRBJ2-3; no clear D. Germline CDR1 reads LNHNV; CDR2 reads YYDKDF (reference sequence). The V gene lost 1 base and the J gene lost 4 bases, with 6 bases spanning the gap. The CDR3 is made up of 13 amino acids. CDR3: CATSRGSPDTQYF. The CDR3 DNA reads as TGTGCCACCAGCAGAGGGTCCCCAGATACGCAGTATTTT.

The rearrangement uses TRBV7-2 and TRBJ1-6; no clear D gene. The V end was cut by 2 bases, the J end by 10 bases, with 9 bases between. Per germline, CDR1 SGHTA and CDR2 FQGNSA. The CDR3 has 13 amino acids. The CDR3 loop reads CASSLYFRSPLHF. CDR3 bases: TGTGCCAGCAGCTTATACTTTCGGTCACCCCTCCACTTT.

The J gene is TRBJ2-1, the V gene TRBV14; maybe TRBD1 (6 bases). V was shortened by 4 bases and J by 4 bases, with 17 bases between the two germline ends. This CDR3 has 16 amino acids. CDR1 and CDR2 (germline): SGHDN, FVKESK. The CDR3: CASSPYSTGFYNEQFF. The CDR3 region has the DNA TGTGCCAGCAGCCCTTACTCGACAGGCTTTTACAATGAGCAGTTCTTC.

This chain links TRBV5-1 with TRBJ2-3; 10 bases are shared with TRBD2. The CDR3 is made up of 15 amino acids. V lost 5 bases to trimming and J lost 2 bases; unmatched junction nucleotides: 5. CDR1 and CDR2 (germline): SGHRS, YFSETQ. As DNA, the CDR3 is TGCGCCAGCAGGGTTAGCGGGGGGATCACAGATACGCAGTATTTT. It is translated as CASRVSGGITDTQYF.